This T cell receptor (beta chain) was found in a study of response to subunit inactivated influenza vaccine. TCRdb called the RT-PCR reads again in MiXCR, with one record for every CDR3 protein. This sample yields roughly 190,000 distinct CDR3 sequences, of which approximately 12% are seen a single time; about 29% belongs to the top ten. V lost 0 bases to trimming and J lost 3 bases, with 12 bases between them. The germline V gene encodes CDR1 LGHNA and CDR2 YNFKEQ. The CDR3 covers 16 residues. The same data also contributed to another study, on T cells expressing NK-cell markers. That study reports: Making the TCR beta cDNA relied on 5'RACE template switching with UMIs. The TCR beta repertoires were obtained from sorted CD3+CD56+NKG2C+, CD3+CD56+NKG2C- and CD3+CD56-NKG2C+ T cells. A range of about 1.0-7.0% of CD8+ T cells consisted of dominant NKG2C+ clonotypes in 5 to 7 donors. No clear determination of HCMV specificity was made for expanded NKG2C+ T cell clones.

The rearrangement joins TRBV4-2 to TRBJ1-3; D remains ambiguous. The sample was CD8+ T cells sorted from PBMCs, taken 12 days after vaccination. This TCR was sampled from a man aged 50 or older who received an inactivated influenza vaccine. In nucleotides, the CDR3 is TGTGCCAGCAGCCAAGATTGGGAGAAGCTTGGAAACACCATATATTTT. This sequence encodes CASSQDWEKLGNTIYF.